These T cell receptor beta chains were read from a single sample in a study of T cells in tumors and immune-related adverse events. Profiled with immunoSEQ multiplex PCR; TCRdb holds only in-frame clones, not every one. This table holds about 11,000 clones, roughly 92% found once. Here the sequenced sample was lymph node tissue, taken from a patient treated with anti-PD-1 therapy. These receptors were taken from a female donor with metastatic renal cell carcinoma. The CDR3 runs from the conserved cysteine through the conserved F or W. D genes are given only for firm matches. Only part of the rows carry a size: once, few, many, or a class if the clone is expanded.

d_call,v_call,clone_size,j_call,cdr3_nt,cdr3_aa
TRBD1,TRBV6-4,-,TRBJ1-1,TGTGCCAGCAGGAGGACAGGGAACACTGAAGCTTTCTTT,CASRRTGNTEAFF
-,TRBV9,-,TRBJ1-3,TGTGCCAGCGGAGACAGGTACGATGGAAACACCATATATTTT,CASGDRYDGNTIYF
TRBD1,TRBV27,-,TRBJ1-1,TGTGCCAGCAGTTTTGGAGGGGGCTTTTCTGAAGCTTTCTTT,CASSFGGGFSEAFF
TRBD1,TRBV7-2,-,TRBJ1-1,TGTGCCAGCAGCACCCGGGCCAAGGGGGCGGCTGAAGCTTTCTTT,CASSTRAKGAAEAFF
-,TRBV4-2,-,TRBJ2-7,TGTGCCAGCAGCCCTAAGACAAATCCCCCCTACGAGCAGTACTTC,CASSPKTNPPYEQYF
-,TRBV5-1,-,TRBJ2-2,TGCGCCAGCAGCTCCGGGACACAGGAATCCGGGGAGCTGTTTTTT,CASSSGTQESGELFF
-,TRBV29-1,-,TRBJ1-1,TGCAGCGTTAGTCAGGGTTACACTGAAGCTTTCTTT,CSVSQGYTEAFF
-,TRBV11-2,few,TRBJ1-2,TGTGCCAGCAGCTTAGAAGGGTCCTCTGGCTACACCTTC,CASSLEGSSGYTF
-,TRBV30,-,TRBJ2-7,TGTGCCTGGAGTGTATCGGGGGCCGAGCAGTACTTC,CAWSVSGAEQYF
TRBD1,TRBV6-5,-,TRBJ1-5,TGTGCCAGCAGAGAGGGGGCCGTGGGCAATCAGCCCCAGCATTTT,CASREGAVGNQPQHF
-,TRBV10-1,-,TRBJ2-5,TGCGCCAGCAGTGTAAACCCCCAAGAGACCCAGTACTTC,CASSVNPQETQYF
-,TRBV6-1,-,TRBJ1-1,TGTGCCAGCAGTGTACGAGGATCGGACACTGAAGCTTTCTTT,CASSVRGSDTEAFF
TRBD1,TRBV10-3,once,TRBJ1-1,TGTGCCATCCGAAGCGAGGGGGCCTTCGCTGAAGCTTTCTTT,CAIRSEGAFAEAFF
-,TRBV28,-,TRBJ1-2,TGTGCCAGCAGTTTTGCAGGTTTCGACTATGGCTACACCTTC,CASSFAGFDYGYTF
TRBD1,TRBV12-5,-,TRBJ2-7,TGTGCTAGTGGTTTGCACAGGGGGATACAAAGCTCCTACGAGCAGTACTTC,CASGLHRGIQSSYEQYF
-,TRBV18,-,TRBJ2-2,TGTGCCAGCTCACAGGGCTGGACCACCGGGGAGCTGTTTTTT,CASSQGWTTGELFF
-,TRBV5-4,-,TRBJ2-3,TGTGCCAGCAGCACCCTGACGGGGTCGACCACAGATACTCAGTATTTT,CASSTLTGSTTDTQYF
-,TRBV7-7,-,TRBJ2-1,TGTGCTAGCAGCGAGGGCTTGGGGGGCCCCTACAATGAGCAGTTCTTC,CASSEGLGGPYNEQFF
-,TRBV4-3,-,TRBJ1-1,TGCGCCAGCAGCGAGGGAGGCCCTCGGGAAGCTTTCTTT,CASSEGGPREAFF
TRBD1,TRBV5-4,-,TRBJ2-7,TGTGCCAGCAGCTTGGGGACAGGCGAGCAGTACTTC,CASSLGTGEQYF
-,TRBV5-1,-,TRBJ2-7,TGCGCCAGCAGCTTCGCCCCGGAGTACGAGCAGTACTTC,CASSFAPEYEQYF
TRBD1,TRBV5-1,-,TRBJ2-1,TGCGCCAGCAGCCGGGACAGGGCCTATGAGCAGTTCTTC,CASSRDRAYEQFF
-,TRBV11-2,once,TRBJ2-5,TGTGCCAGCAGCTTAGGGGCAGGGCCACGAGAGACCCAGTACTTC,CASSLGAGPRETQYF
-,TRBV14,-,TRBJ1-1,TGTACCAGCAGCCAAGCTGGACAGTCAAACACTGAAGCTTTCTTT,CTSSQAGQSNTEAFF
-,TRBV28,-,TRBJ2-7,TGTGCCAGCACAAGTGCGTTCGAGCAGTACTTC,CASTSAFEQYF
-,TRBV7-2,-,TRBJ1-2,TGTGCCAGCAGAGAACAGGGAGTAGGTGGCTACACCTTC,CASREQGVGGYTF
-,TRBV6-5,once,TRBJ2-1,TGTGCCAGCAGTTCCGATCAGGGGAAGGGGCAGTTCTTC,CASSSDQGKGQFF
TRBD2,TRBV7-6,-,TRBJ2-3,TGTGCCAGCAGCTTATTCGGGAGGACAGATACGCAGTATTTT,CASSLFGRTDTQYF
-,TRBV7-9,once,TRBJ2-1,TGTGCCAGCAGCCCGACTGGGCCAGGTAGGAATGAGCAGTTCTTC,CASSPTGPGRNEQFF
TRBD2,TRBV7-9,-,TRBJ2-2,TGTGCCAGCAGCCCTCTAGCGGGAGGGAAGACCGGGGAGCTGTTTTTT,CASSPLAGGKTGELFF
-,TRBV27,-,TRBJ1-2,TGTGCCAGCAGTCCCCACATTGGAAATCGGGAATATGGCTACACCTTC,CASSPHIGNREYGYTF
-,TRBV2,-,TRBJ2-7,TGTGCCAGCAGTGTTATCAGTGGTTCCTACGAGCAGTACTTC,CASSVISGSYEQYF
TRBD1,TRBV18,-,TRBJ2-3,TGTGCCAGCTCACTCGCTCCGGGACAGGGCAACACAGATACGCAGTATTTT,CASSLAPGQGNTDTQYF
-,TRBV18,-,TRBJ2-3,TGTGCCAGCTCGTACAGTTCTACTAGCACAGATACGCAGTATTTT,CASSYSSTSTDTQYF
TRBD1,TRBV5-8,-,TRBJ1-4,TGTGCCAGCAGCGCCACAGGGACAGCGCCTAATGAAAAACTGTTTTTT,CASSATGTAPNEKLFF
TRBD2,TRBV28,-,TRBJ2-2,TGTGCCAGCAGAAAAAGCGGGACCTACACCGGGGAGCTGTTTTTT,CASRKSGTYTGELFF
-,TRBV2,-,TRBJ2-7,TGTGCCAGCAGTAGAGAGACACTCTCCTACGAGCAGTACTTC,CASSRETLSYEQYF
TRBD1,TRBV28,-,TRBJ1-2,TGTGCCAGCAGTTACCGGGACAGGGTGCATGGCTACACCTTC,CASSYRDRVHGYTF
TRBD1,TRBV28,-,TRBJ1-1,TGTGCCAGCAGGGATCCAGGGGGTACATACACTGAAGCTTTCTTT,CASRDPGGTYTEAFF
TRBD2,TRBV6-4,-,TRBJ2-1,TGTGCCAGCAGTGTAAGAGGGAGGGCCTTGGATGAGCAGTTCTTC,CASSVRGRALDEQFF
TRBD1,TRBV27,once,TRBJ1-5,TGTGCCAGCAGCCCTAACAGGGGTCAGCCCCAGCATTTT,CASSPNRGQPQHF
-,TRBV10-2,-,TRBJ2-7,TGCGCCAGCAGTGAGCCACGGGGCTACGAGCAGTACTTC,CASSEPRGYEQYF
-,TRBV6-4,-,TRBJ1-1,TGTGCCAGCAGTGACCAGAAGGGCACTGAAGCTTTCTTT,CASSDQKGTEAFF
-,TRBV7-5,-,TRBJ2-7,TGTGTCAGAAGCCAAGGGACCCTAGAGGACTACGAGCAGTACTTC,CVRSQGTLEDYEQYF
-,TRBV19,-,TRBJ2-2,TGTGCCAGTAGTATAGATTTTGGTAGGCGAACCGGGGAGCTGTTTTTT,CASSIDFGRRTGELFF
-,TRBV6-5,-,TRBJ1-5,TGTGCCAGCAGTTACGGGGATTTGAATCAGCCCCAGCATTTT,CASSYGDLNQPQHF
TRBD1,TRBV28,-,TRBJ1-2,TGTGCCAGCAGCCCTACGGGACAGGGTAACTATGGCTACACCTTC,CASSPTGQGNYGYTF
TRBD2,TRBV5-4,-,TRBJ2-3,TGTGCCAGCAGCCTGGGGGCTAGCGGGGGTCGCACAGATACGCAGTATTTT,CASSLGASGGRTDTQYF
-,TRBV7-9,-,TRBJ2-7,TGTGCCAGCAGCTTATTTTTAGGGGCCGATGAGCAGTACTTC,CASSLFLGADEQYF
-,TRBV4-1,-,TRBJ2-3,TGCGCCAGCAGCCAAGTCTTTGGCTTCGGGCTACTCACAGATACGCAGTATTTT,CASSQVFGFGLLTDTQYF
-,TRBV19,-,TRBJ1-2,TGTGCCACAAACCCAGGGGAGTGGGGTAACTATGGCTACACCTTC,CATNPGEWGNYGYTF
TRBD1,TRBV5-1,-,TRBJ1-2,TGCGCCAGCAGCTTGGCCCGACAGGGTGATGGCTACACCTTC,CASSLARQGDGYTF
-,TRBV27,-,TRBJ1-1,TGTGCCAGCAGTCCACGGGGGGACACTGAAGCTTTCTTT,CASSPRGDTEAFF
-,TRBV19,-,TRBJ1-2,TGTGCCAGTAGTATCTCCTGGACAGTTAACTATGGCTACACCTTC,CASSISWTVNYGYTF
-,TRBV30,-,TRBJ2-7,TGTGCCTGGAGTTTCATTAGCGTCTCCTACGAGCAGTACTTC,CAWSFISVSYEQYF